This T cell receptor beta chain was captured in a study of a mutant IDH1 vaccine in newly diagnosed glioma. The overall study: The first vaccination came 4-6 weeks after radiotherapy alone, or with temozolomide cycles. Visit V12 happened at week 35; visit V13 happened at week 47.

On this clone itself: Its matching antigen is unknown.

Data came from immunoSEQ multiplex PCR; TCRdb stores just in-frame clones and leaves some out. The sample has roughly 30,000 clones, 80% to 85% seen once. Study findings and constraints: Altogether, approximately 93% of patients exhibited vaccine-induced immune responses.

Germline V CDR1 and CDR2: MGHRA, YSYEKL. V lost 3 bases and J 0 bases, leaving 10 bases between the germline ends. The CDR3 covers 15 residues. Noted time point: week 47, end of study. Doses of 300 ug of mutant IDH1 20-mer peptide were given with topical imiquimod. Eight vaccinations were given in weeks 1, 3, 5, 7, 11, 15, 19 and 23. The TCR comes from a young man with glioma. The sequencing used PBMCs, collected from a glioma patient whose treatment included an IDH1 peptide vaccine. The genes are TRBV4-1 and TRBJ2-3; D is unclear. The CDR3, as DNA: TGCGCCAGCAGCCACCTCGAGGCGAGCACAGATACGCAGTATTTT. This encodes CASSHLEASTDTQYF.